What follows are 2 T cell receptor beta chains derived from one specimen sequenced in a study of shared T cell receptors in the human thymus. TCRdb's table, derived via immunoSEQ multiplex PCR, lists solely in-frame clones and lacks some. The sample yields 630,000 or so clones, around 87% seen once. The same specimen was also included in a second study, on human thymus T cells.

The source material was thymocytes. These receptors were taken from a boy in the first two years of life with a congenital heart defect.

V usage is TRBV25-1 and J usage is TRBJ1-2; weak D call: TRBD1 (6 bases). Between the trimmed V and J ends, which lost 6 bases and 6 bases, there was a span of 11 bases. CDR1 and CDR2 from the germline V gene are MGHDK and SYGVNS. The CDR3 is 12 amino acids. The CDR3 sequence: CASRRGFDGYTF. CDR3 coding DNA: TGTGCCAGCAGAAGGGGGTTTGATGGCTACACCTTC.

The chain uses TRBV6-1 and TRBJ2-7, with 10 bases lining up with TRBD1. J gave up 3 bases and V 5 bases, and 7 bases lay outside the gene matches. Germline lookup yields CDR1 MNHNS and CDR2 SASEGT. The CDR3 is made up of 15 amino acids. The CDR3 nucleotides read TGTGCCAGCAGTCCGGGACAGGGGATTTTCTACGAGCAGTACTTC. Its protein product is CASSPGQGIFYEQYF.